The entry below describes one T cell receptor (beta chain). Its antigen remains unidentified. The data are from a study of OX40 agonist ivuxolimab in advanced cancers. Background on the study: All patients had ivuxolimab intravenously every 2 weeks at 0.01 to 10 mg/kg. Patients enrolled in dose escalation were diagnosed with hepatocellular carcinoma, melanoma, renal cell or head and neck cancer. Three dose-escalation patients had partial responses: one with hepatocellular carcinoma and two with cutaneous melanoma. The study's findings and limits: At 0.1 to 3.0 mg/kg and by week 6, clonal expansion occurred in CD4+ and CD8+ blood T cells.

Trimming stripped 2 bases from V and 2 bases from J, with 11 bases between. Germline lookup yields CDR1 MNHNY and CDR2 SVGAGI (reference sequence). The CDR3 length is 15 residues. Sequencing was performed with immunoSEQ multiplex PCR; in TCRdb, only in-frame clones are kept and a portion is missing. The sample contains roughly 92,000 clones, around 90% of which appear only once. The chain couples TRBV6-6 to TRBJ2-3; unclear D gene. Sequencing was performed on CD4+ or CD8+ T cells sorted from blood, taken in a trial of the OX40 agonist ivuxolimab. The TCR originated in an adult with an advanced solid tumor such as melanoma, head and neck, liver or kidney cancer. The CDR3 DNA is TGTGCCAGCAGTTACGGGCGGCTTTACACAGATACGCAGTATTTT. Its translation: CASSYGRLYTDTQYF.